Following are 26 T cell receptor beta chains from one sample sequenced in a study of siplizumab effects on memory and regulatory T cells. The authors cocultured the mixed lymphocyte reaction cells at 37 degrees C for about six days. No antigen is known for these receptors. Assay used: immunoSEQ multiplex PCR; TCRdb lists only in-frame clones, some missing. The table lists roughly 18,000 clones, 40% to 60% of them singletons. Material: CFSE-low (dividing) CD4+ T cells sorted from an allogeneic mixed lymphocyte reaction. All receptors derive from a human donor in good health; the cells came from an allogeneic mixed lymphocyte reaction.

The chain combines TRBV5-1 with TRBJ2-3; D remains ambiguous. The CDR3 loop spans 16 amino acids. CDR1 and CDR2 (germline): SGHRS, YFSETQ. Trimming left V 0 bases short and J 0 bases short, with 11 bases between. This chain's CDR3 is CASSLAPSLSTDTQYF. The CDR3 DNA is TGCGCCAGCAGCTTGGCGCCCAGCCTTAGCACAGATACGCAGTATTTT.

This chain connects TRBV6-5 to TRBJ1-1, with a possible D match to TRBD1 (5 bases). This CDR3 comprises 14 residues. Germline CDR1 and CDR2: MNHEY and SVGAGI. Trimming stripped 8 bases from V and 1 base from J, with 14 bases between. CDR3 in amino acids: CASQPGTANTEAFF. The CDR3 DNA reads TGTGCCAGCCAACCCGGGACGGCGAACACTGAAGCTTTCTTT.

This sequence joins TRBV10-3 and TRBJ2-5; 7 nucleotides match TRBD1. The CDR3 extends over 13 amino acids. Germline trimming cut 2 bases from V and 4 bases from J; bases unmatched to any gene: 1. From germline, CDR1 is ENHRY and CDR2 SYGVKD. The CDR3 reads CAISENRGETQYF. The DNA for the CDR3 is TGTGCCATCAGTGAGAACAGGGGAGAGACCCAGTACTTC.

The chain combines TRBV5-1 with TRBJ2-5; 9 bases align to TRBD2. The CDR3 consists of 16 residues. Losses at the gene ends were 1 base for V and 2 bases for J; bases not matched to a gene: 6. In germline, CDR1 is SGHRS, CDR2 YFSETQ. DNA of the CDR3: TGCGCCAGCAGCTTGTTGGCTAGCGGGGCTCAAGAGACCCAGTACTTC. It translates to CASSLLASGAQETQYF.

The chain couples TRBV7-2 to TRBJ1-5; D is ambiguous. The CDR3 totals 12 residues. Germline assignment: CDR1 SGHTA and CDR2 FQGNSA. Trimming stripped 4 bases from V and 4 bases from J, with 5 bases between. CDR3 protein: CASSSPNQPQHF. CDR3 sequence (DNA): TGTGCCAGCAGCTCGCCAAATCAGCCCCAGCATTTT.

The chain is built from TRBV7-2 and TRBJ1-5, with a possible D match to TRBD1 (5 bases). Germline V CDR1 and CDR2: SGHTA, FQGNSA. This CDR3 is built from 13 residues. V was pared by 4 bases and J by 9 bases, with 13 bases between. Written as DNA, the CDR3 is TGTGCCAGCAGCTCGCATCCCCAGGGGCCCCAGCATTTT. Protein product: CASSSHPQGPQHF.

This chain links TRBV6-5 with TRBJ2-1, with 13 bases fitting TRBD2. The CDR3 is 15 amino acids. The V and J ends lost 6 bases and 8 bases, in that order; junction bases with no gene match: 7. CDR1 MNHEY and CDR2 SVGAGI come from the germline V gene. Written as DNA, the CDR3 is TGTGCCAGCAGGACGCGGACTAGCGGGGGCGATGAGCAGTTCTTC. Its protein product is CASRTRTSGGDEQFF.

V usage is TRBV7-2 and J usage is TRBJ2-5, with D possibly called TRBD1 or TRBD2 (6 bases each). V lost 10 bases and J lost 5, with 20 bases in between. Looked up from germline, CDR1 is SGHTA and CDR2 is FQGNSA. This CDR3 spans 14 amino acids. CDR3 DNA sequence: TGTGCCACCACAGGGACTCACGAGATGGAGACCCAGTACTTC. Translating it yields CATTGTHEMETQYF.

The chain employs TRBV11-2 and TRBJ2-1, with D possibly matching TRBD1 (7 bases). The germline V and J ends were trimmed by 0 bases and 8 bases, with 8 bases remaining between them. CDR1 and CDR2 from the germline V gene are SGHAT and FQNNGV. This CDR3 is 13 amino acids long. The CDR3 sequence: CASSLDRGDEQFF. The CDR3 DNA reads as TGTGCCAGCAGCTTAGACAGGGGGGATGAGCAGTTCTTC.

The J gene is TRBJ2-5, the V gene TRBV19; 7 bases line up with TRBD1. The V segment lost 4 bases and the J segment 2 bases; nucleotides outside the gene matches: 1. CDR1 LNHDA and CDR2 SQIVND come from the germline V gene (reference sequence). The CDR3 contains 13 residues. CDR3 sequence reads: CASSTGQQETQYF. For the CDR3, the DNA is TGTGCCAGTAGTACGGGACAGCAAGAGACCCAGTACTTC. The variable domain in full, with the rest retrieved from reference TRBV19 and TRBJ2-5, is DGGITQSPKYLFRKEGQNVTLSCEQNLNHDAMYWYRQDPGQGLRLIYYSQIVNDFQKGDIAEGYSVSREKKESFPLTVTSAQKNPTAFYLCASSTGQQETQYFGPGTRLLVL.

The chain carries TRBV5-8 and TRBJ2-1; 9 positions agree with TRBD2. CDR1 SGHTS and CDR2 YDEGEE come from the germline V gene. The CDR3 spans 15 residues. Trimming at V came to 2 bases and at J to 7 bases, leaving 7 bases not matched to a gene. CDR3: CASSFRGGAGNEQFF. The DNA of the CDR3 is TGTGCCAGCAGCTTTCGCGGGGGGGCCGGTAATGAGCAGTTCTTC. Variable domain in full (rest from reference TRBV5-8 and TRBJ2-1): EAGVTQSPTHLIKTRGQQATLRCSPISGHTSVYWYQQALGLGLQFLLWYDEGEERNRGNFPPRFSGRQFPNYSSELNVNALELEDSALYLCASSFRGGAGNEQFFGPGTRLTVL.

V usage is TRBV19 and J usage is TRBJ2-3, with D hard to call. Looked up from germline, CDR1 is LNHDA and CDR2 is SQIVND (reference sequence). Trimming stripped 5 bases from V and 7 bases from J, with 10 bases between. The CDR3 contains 12 residues. CDR3 DNA: TGTGCCAGTAGTCACTTAGCAAATACGCAGTATTTT. Its protein product is CASSHLANTQYF.

This clone was observed a handful of times. The chain uses TRBV7-2 and TRBJ2-7; D is possibly TRBD2 (5 bases). V was shortened by 5 bases and J by 3 bases, with 8 bases between the two germline ends. CDR3 size: 12 residues. Looked up from germline, CDR1 is SGHTA and CDR2 is FQGNSA. In DNA form, the CDR3 reads TGTGCCAGCAGCCGCGCGGGCTACGAGCAGTACTTC. Encoded protein: CASSRAGYEQYF.

J is TRBJ2-1 and V is TRBV6-5; either TRBD1 or TRBD2 may supply D (5 bases each). The CDR3 is 13 amino acids. V dropped 0 bases and J dropped 15 bases, with 15 bases sitting between them. The germline V gene encodes CDR1 MNHEY and CDR2 SVGAGI. The CDR3 bases are TGTGCCAGCAGTTACTCCCGGCCTGGGACGGGGTTCTTC. Encoded protein: CASSYSRPGTGFF.

The V and J genes are TRBV18 and TRBJ2-5, with 9 bases lining up with TRBD1. The J call is in doubt because the DNA end fits TRBJ2-7 better. CDR1 is KGHSH, CDR2 LQKENI, per germline. This CDR3 has 13 residues. CDR3 nucleotide sequence: TGTGCCAGCTCGACAGGGGGCTCCTACGAGCAGTACTTC. As protein: CASSTGGSYEQYF.

The rearrangement joins TRBV9 to TRBJ2-5; maybe TRBD2 (5 bases). V dropped 0 bases and J dropped 5 bases, with 14 bases sitting between them. The germline CDR1 and CDR2 sequences are SGDLS and YYNGEE. The CDR3 loop spans 15 amino acids. The CDR3 DNA follows: TGTGCCAGCAGCGTAGGGCCGGGGAGAGTGGAGACCCAGTACTTC. Translation gives CASSVGPGRVETQYF.

V and J are TRBV5-6 and TRBJ1-2; no clear D gene. The CDR3 is made up of 11 amino acids. V was pared by 4 bases and J by 5 bases, with 6 bases between. CDR1 is SGHDT and CDR2 is YYEEEE in the germline V gene. The DNA for the CDR3 is TGTGCCAGCAGCCTCGGGTATGGCTACACCTTC. Its translation: CASSLGYGYTF.

This clone was picked up one time. The chain links TRBV6-5 to TRBJ2-7; D remains unclear. Germline-derived CDR1 and CDR2 are MNHEY and SVGAGI. V lost 2 bases and J 1 base, leaving 9 bases between the germline ends. The CDR3 has 14 amino acids. Here the CDR3 DNA reads TGTGCCAGCAGTTACGGGCGTACGTCCTACGAGCAGTACTTC. This sequence encodes CASSYGRTSYEQYF.

The chain has TRBV6-5 and TRBJ1-5, with a weak D call TRBD1 (6 bases). The germline V gene has CDR1 MNHEY and CDR2 SVGAGI. The CDR3 covers 15 residues. Trimming took off 4 bases at V and 5 bases at J, with 15 bases between the two ends. CDR3 sequence: CASSSVDRAYQPQHF. The CDR3 bases are TGTGCCAGCAGTTCCGTGGACAGAGCCTATCAGCCCCAGCATTTT.

CDR3 DNA sequence: TGTGCCAGCTCACGCACAGATACGCAGTATTTT. Amino acid sequence: CASSRTDTQYF. This chain connects TRBV18 to TRBJ2-3; no clear D gene. This CDR3 has 11 amino acids. CDR1 is KGHSH, CDR2 LQKENI, per germline. The ends were cut back, 4 bases at V and 1 base at J, with 0 bases in the middle.

This clone was found once. V gene TRBV4-1 combines with J gene TRBJ2-5, with 14 bases identical to TRBD2. Germline V gene lookup returns CDR1 MGHRA and CDR2 YSYEKL. This CDR3 is 16 amino acids long. Trimming at V came to 4 bases and at J to 2 bases, leaving 3 bases not matched to a gene. Here the CDR3 reads CASSLGLAGGQETQYF. CDR3 coding DNA: TGCGCCAGCAGCCTTGGACTAGCGGGGGGACAAGAGACCCAGTACTTC.

This rearrangement joins TRBV25-1 to TRBJ2-7, with 8 bases aligning to TRBD1. The CDR3 contains 13 residues. CDR1 and CDR2 from the germline V gene are MGHDK and SYGVNS. Losses at the gene ends were 5 bases for V and 1 base for J; bases not matched to a gene: 1. The DNA for the CDR3 is TGTGCCAGCAGTTGGACAGGGTCCTACGAGCAGTACTTC. Protein product: CASSWTGSYEQYF.

A word on this clone: This may be a read error: a much more frequent sequence differs by one nucleotide. The chain has TRBV5-1 and TRBJ1-1; D is unclear. In germline, CDR1 is SGHRS, CDR2 YFSETQ. The CDR3 is made up of 14 amino acids. Here the CDR3 DNA reads TGCGCCGGCAGCTTGCCGAACGGCTACACTGAAGCTTTCTTT. Protein: CAGSLPNGYTEAFF.

The rearrangement joins TRBV5-4 to TRBJ2-3; D might be TRBD2 (7 bases). Germline assignment: CDR1 SGHNT and CDR2 YYREEE (reference sequence). Trimming removed 2 bases from V and 3 bases from J, with 19 bases in between. There are 17 residues in the CDR3. CDR3 sequence reads: CASSLPLGGGETDTQYF. As DNA, the CDR3 is TGTGCCAGCAGCTTACCCCTGGGAGGGGGTGAGACAGATACGCAGTATTTT.

V and J are TRBV19 and TRBJ1-1; D gene uncertain. CDR1 LNHDA and CDR2 SQIVND come from the germline V gene (reference sequence). The ends were cut back, 5 bases at V and 5 bases at J, with 9 bases in the middle. This CDR3 has 12 residues. The CDR3 DNA follows: TGTGCCAGTAGTGGCCGTTTGACTGAAGCTTTCTTT. Encoded protein: CASSGRLTEAFF.

This clone has a handful of counts. The chain links TRBV19 to TRBJ1-2, with TRBD1 identical over 9 bases. Germline CDR1 reads LNHDA; CDR2 reads SQIVND (reference sequence). V lost 7 bases, J lost 4 bases, and 10 bases stayed unmatched. The CDR3 extends over 15 amino acids. As DNA, the CDR3 is TGTGCCAGTAACCCCCGGGACAGGGAGGCCTATGGCTACACCTTC. Encoded protein: CASNPRDREAYGYTF.